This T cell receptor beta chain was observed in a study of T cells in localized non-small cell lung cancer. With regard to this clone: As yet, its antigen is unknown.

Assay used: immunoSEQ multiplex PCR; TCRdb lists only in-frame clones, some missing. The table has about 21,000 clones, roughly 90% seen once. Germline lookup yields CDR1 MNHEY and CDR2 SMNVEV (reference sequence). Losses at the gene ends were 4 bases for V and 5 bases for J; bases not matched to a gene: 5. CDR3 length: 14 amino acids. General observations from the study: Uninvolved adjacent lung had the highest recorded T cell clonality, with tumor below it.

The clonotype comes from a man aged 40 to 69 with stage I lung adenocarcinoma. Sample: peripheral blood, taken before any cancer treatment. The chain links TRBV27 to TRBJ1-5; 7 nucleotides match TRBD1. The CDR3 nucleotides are TGTGCCAGCAGTTCCTCGACAGGGCATCAGCCCCAGCATTTT. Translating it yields CASSSSTGHQPQHF.